This entry lists 7 T cell receptor beta chains sequenced from one sample in a study of T cells in Graves' hyperthyroidism and ophthalmopathy. TCR beta CDR3 regions were amplified from RNA transcripts. TCR CDR3 regions were first amplified by RT-PCR with HTBI primers. TCRdb analysed the multiplex PCR reads with MiXCR anew, one entry per CDR3 protein. Of 330,000 or so distinct CDR3 sequences detected, approximately 18% appear once; the ten largest clones hold roughly 15%. The sample taken for sequencing was blood. The source is a woman between 40 and 50 years old with Graves' ophthalmopathy.

This clonotype was recorded at least ten times. The V gene is TRBV6-5, the J gene TRBJ2-6; D ambiguous. The CDR3 spans 15 residues. Between the trimmed V and J ends, which lost 7 bases and 0 bases, there was a span of 10 bases. The V gene's germline CDR1 is MNHEY and CDR2 SVGAGI. CDR3 sequence: CASILLSSGANVLTF. CDR3 in DNA: TGTGCCAGCATTCTACTGAGCTCTGGGGCCAACGTCCTGACTTTC.

This clonotype was detected ten times or more. The chain carries TRBV7-2 and TRBJ2-2, with 8 bases lining up with TRBD2. The junction had 12 bases not matched to a gene; V was cut back by 5 bases and J by 16 bases. This CDR3 contains 13 residues. CDR1 and CDR2 (germline): SGHTA, FQGNSA. The CDR3 sequence is CASSALVAGPQFF. CDR3 bases: TGTGCCAGCAGCGCCCTTGTAGCGGGACCTCAGTTTTTT.

This clonotype has ten or more counts. The chain has TRBV12-3 or TRBV12-4 and TRBJ2-5, with 9 bases matching TRBD1. This CDR3 is 14 amino acids long. After removal of 3 bases from V and 4 bases from J, the junction contained 3 bases not matched to a gene. CDR3 sequence: CASSLTGGRETQYF. The CDR3 coding sequence is TGTGCCAGCAGTTTGACAGGGGGACGAGAGACCCAGTACTTC.

The sample holds a few counts of this clonotype. The V and J genes are TRBV19 and TRBJ2-7; D tentatively reads TRBD1 or TRBD2 (5 bases each). Germline CDR1 is LNHDA and CDR2 is SQIVND (reference sequence). Trimming took 5 bases from V and 4 from J, leaving 18 bases between them. CDR3 size: 15 residues. CDR3 sequence (DNA): TGTGCCAGTAGTTCAACTGGACATGGACTTTACGAGCAGTACTTC. Translated: CASSSTGHGLYEQYF.

The table lists this clonotype with a few counts. The rearrangement joins TRBV30 to TRBJ2-7; TRBD2 might be the D (5 bases). CDR3 size: 14 residues. The V gene lost 3 bases and the J gene lost 0 bases, with 12 bases spanning the gap. The V gene's germline CDR1 is GTSNPN and CDR2 SVGIG (reference sequence). The CDR3 coding sequence is TGTGCCTGGAGCCCGACTATTAGCTCCTACGAGCAGTACTTC. It encodes CAWSPTISSYEQYF.

This clonotype was picked up many times. The gene calls are TRBV6-2 or TRBV6-3 and TRBJ2-7; 9 nucleotides agree with TRBD1. This CDR3 is built from 16 residues. Losses at the gene ends were 7 bases for V and 5 bases for J; bases not matched to a gene: 15. Per germline, CDR1 MNHEY and CDR2 SVGEGT. CDR3 sequence: CASTLRRTGVFHEQYF. The CDR3 DNA sequence: TGTGCCAGCACCCTCCGCCGGACAGGGGTATTCCACGAGCAGTACTTC.

This clonotype has a count of ten or more. The chain carries TRBV5-1 and TRBJ1-2, with 7 nucleotides matching TRBD1. This CDR3 is 15 amino acids long. Germline assignment: CDR1 SGHRS and CDR2 YFSETQ. The V segment lost 2 bases and the J segment 8 bases; nucleotides outside the gene matches: 12. CDR3 sequence reads: CASSFTGQVDAGYTF. CDR3 DNA sequence: TGCGCCAGCAGCTTCACCGGACAGGTTGATGCCGGCTACACCTTC.